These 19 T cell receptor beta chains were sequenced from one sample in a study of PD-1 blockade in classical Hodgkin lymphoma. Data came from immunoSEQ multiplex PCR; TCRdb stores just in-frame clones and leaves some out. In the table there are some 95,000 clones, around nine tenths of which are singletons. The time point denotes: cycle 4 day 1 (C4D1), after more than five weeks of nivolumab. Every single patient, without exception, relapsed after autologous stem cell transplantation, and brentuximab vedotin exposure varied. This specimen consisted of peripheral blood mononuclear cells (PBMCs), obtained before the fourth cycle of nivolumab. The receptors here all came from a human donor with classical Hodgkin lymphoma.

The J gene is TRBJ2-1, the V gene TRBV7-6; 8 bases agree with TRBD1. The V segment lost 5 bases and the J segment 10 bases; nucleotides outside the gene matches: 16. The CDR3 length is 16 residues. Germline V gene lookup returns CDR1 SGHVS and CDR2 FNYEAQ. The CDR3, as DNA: TGTGCCAGCAGCGGGGTTTGGGACAGGTTTGTCGGGGAGCAGTTCTTC. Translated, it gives CASSGVWDRFVGEQFF.

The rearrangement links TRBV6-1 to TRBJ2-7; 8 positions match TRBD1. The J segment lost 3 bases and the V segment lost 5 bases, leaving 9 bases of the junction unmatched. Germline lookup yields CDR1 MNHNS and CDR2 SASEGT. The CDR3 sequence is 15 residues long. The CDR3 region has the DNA TGTGCCAGCAGTTCCGACAGGGGACCTTTCTACGAGCAGTACTTC. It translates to CASSSDRGPFYEQYF.

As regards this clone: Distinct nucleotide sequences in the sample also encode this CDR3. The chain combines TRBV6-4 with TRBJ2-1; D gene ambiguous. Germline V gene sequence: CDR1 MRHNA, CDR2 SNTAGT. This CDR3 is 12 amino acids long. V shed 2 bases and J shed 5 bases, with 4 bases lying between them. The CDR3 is CASSDDHNEQFF. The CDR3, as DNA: TGTGCCAGCAGTGACGATCACAATGAGCAGTTCTTC.

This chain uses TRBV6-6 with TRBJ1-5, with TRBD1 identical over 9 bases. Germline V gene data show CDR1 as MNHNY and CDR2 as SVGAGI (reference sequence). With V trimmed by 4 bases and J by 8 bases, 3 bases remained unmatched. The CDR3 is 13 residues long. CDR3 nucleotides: TGTGCCAGCAGTTGGGGACAGGGTGAGCCCCAGCATTTT. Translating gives CASSWGQGEPQHF.

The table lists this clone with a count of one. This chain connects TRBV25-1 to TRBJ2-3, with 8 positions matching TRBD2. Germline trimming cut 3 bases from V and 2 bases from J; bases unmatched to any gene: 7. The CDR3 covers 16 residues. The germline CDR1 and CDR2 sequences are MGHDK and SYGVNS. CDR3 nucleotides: TGTGCCAGCAGTGATCCTCGGGGGGGCGACACAGATACGCAGTATTTT. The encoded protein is CASSDPRGGDTDTQYF.

CDR3 sequence (DNA): TGTGCCAGCCTCTCCATCGGGGAGACTGAAGCTTTCTTT. Translating gives CASLSIGETEAFF. The chain is built from TRBV6-1 and TRBJ1-1; D remains ambiguous. The ends were cut back, 8 bases at V and 5 bases at J, with 15 bases in the middle. Germline V gene data show CDR1 as MNHNS and CDR2 as SASEGT. The CDR3 covers 13 residues.

The DNA of the CDR3 is TGTGCCAGCAGCGTAGACGGGCTGTCCGAGACCCAGTACTTC. This codes for CASSVDGLSETQYF. The rearrangement joins TRBV9 to TRBJ2-5; D is undetermined. V was pared by 0 bases and J by 5 bases, with 11 bases between. The CDR3 consists of 14 residues. Germline V gives CDR1 SGDLS, CDR2 YYNGEE.

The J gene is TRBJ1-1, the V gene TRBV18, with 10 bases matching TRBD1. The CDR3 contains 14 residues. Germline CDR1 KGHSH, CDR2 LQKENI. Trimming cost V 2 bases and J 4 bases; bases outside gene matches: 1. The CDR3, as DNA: TGTGCCAGCTCACCAGGACAGGGGGGCACTGAAGCTTTCTTT. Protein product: CASSPGQGGTEAFF.

Here the CDR3 DNA reads TGTGCCAGCGAACGAGGGGTAGGGGCCAACGTCCTGACTTTC. Protein sequence: CASERGVGANVLTF. V and J are TRBV28 and TRBJ2-6; either TRBD1 or TRBD2 may fit D (5 bases each). With 8 bases removed from V and 4 bases from J, the gap between germline ends came to 12 bases. The CDR3 is made up of 14 amino acids. Germline V CDR1 and CDR2: MDHEN, SYDVKM.

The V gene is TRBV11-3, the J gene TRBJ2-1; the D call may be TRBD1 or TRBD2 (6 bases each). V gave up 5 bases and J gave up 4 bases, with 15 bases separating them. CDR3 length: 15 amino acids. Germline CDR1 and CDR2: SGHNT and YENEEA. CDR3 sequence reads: CASSHSGARYNEQFF. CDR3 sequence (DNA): TGTGCCAGCAGCCACTCGGGGGCGAGATACAATGAGCAGTTCTTC.

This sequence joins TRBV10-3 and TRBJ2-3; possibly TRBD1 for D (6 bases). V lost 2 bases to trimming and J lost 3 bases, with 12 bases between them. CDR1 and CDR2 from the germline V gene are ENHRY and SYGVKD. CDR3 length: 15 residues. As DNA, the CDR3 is TGTGCCATCAGTGAGAACAGGGCTGGGACAGATACGCAGTATTTT. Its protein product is CAISENRAGTDTQYF.

The DNA for the CDR3 is TGTGCCAGCAGCCAAGATTTGCGCTCTGGGGCCAACGTCCTGACTTTC. Its translation is CASSQDLRSGANVLTF. This chain connects TRBV4-2 to TRBJ2-6, with no clear D. The V end lost 0 bases, the J end lost 0 bases, and 6 bases lay between the germline ends. CDR3 size: 16 residues. Germline loops: CDR1 LGHNA, CDR2 YNFKEQ.

The CDR3 loop reads CASSFGGQGGSPLHF. For the CDR3, the DNA is TGTGCCAGCAGCTTTGGGGGACAGGGGGGTTCACCCCTCCACTTT. The chain links TRBV7-2 to TRBJ1-6, with 11 positions matching TRBD1. CDR3 length: 15 amino acids. The J segment lost 9 bases and the V segment lost 3 bases, leaving 4 bases of the junction unmatched. Germline loops: CDR1 SGHTA, CDR2 FQGNSA.

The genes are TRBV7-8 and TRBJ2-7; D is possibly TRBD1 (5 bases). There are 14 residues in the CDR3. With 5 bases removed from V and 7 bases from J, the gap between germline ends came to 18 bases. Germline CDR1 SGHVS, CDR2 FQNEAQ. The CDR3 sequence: CASSLRVPSWEQYF. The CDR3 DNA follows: TGTGCCAGCAGCCTCAGGGTACCCTCCTGGGAGCAGTACTTC.

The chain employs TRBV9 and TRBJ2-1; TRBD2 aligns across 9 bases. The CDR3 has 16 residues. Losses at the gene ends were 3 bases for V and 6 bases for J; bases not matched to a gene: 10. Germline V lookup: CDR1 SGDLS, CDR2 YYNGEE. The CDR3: CASSAFGTSFSNEQFF. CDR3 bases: TGTGCCAGCAGCGCCTTCGGGACTAGCTTCTCCAATGAGCAGTTCTTC.

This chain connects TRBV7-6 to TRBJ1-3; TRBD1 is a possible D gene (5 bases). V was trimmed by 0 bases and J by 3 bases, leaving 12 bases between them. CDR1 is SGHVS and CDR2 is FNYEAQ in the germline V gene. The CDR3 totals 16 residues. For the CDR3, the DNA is TGTGCCAGCAGCTTAGCTGCAGGGACTGGTGGAAACACCATATATTTT. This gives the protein CASSLAAGTGGNTIYF. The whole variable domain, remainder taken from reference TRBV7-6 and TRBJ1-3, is GAGVSQSPRYKVTKRGQDVALRCDPISGHVSLYWYRQALGQGPEFLTYFNYEAQQDKSGLPNDRFSAERPEGSISTLTIQRTEQRDSAMYRCASSLAAGTGGNTIYFGEGSWLTVV.

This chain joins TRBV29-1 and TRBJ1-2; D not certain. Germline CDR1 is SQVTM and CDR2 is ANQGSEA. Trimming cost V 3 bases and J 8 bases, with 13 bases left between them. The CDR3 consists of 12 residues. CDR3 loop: CSVEARGGGYTF. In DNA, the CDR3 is TGCAGCGTTGAGGCCCGGGGTGGGGGCTACACCTTC.

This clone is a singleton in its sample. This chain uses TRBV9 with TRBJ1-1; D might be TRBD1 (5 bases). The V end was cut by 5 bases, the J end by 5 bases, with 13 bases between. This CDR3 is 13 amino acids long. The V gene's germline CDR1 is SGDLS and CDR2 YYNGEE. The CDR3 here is CASSMGGRTEAFF. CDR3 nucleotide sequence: TGTGCCAGCAGTATGGGGGGTCGGACTGAAGCTTTCTTT. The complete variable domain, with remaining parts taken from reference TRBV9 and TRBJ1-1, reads DSGVTQTPKHLITATGQRVTLRCSPRSGDLSVYWYQQSLDQGLQFLIQYYNGEERAKGNILERFSAQQFPDLHSELNLSSLELGDSALYFCASSMGGRTEAFFGQGTRLTVV.

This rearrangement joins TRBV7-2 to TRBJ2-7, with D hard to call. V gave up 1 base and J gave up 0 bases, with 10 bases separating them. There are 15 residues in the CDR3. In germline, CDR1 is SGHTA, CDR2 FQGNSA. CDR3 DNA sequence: TGTGCCAGCAGCTTAGGGGCTCATTTCTCCTACGAGCAGTACTTC. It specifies CASSLGAHFSYEQYF.